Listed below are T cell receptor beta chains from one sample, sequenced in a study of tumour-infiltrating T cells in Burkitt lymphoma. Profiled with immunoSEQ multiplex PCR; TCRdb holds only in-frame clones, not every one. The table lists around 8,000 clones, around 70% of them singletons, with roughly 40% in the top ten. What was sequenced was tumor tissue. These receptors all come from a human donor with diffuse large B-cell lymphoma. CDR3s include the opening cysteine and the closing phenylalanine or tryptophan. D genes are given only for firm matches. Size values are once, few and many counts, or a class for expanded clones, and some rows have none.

CDR3 protein: CASSSISDRQNTEAFF
CDR3 DNA: TGTGCCAGCAGTTCTATTTCGGACAGGCAGAACACTGAAGCTTTCTTT
V gene: TRBV5-6
clone size: .
J gene: TRBJ1-1
D gene: TRBD1
CDR3 length: 16

CDR3 protein: CASSVSGDTQYF
CDR3 DNA: TGTGCCAGCAGCGTATCAGGGGATACGCAGTATTTT
V gene: TRBV9
clone size: few
J gene: TRBJ2-3
D gene: .
CDR3 length: 12

CDR3 protein: CASSLWGEQYF
CDR3 DNA: TGTGCCAGCAGCTTATGGGGCGAGCAGTACTTC
V gene: TRBV7-2
clone size: .
J gene: TRBJ2-7
D gene: .
CDR3 length: 11

CDR3 protein: CASSRTGGGTEAFF
CDR3 DNA: TGTGCCAGCAGTCGAACAGGGGGTGGCACTGAAGCTTTCTTT
V gene: TRBV6-5
clone size: .
J gene: TRBJ1-1
D gene: TRBD1
CDR3 length: 14

CDR3 protein: CASSLRPSGVYTDTQYF
CDR3 DNA: TGCGCCAGCAGCTTGAGGCCTAGCGGGGTATACACAGATACGCAGTATTTT
V gene: TRBV5-1
clone size: once
J gene: TRBJ2-3
D gene: TRBD2
CDR3 length: 17

CDR3 protein: CASSPRGRGPDNEQFF
CDR3 DNA: TGCGCCAGCAGCCCAAGGGGCAGGGGGCCTGACAATGAGCAGTTCTTC
V gene: TRBV4-1
clone size: .
J gene: TRBJ2-1
D gene: TRBD1
CDR3 length: 16

CDR3 protein: CASSLGYYEQYF
CDR3 DNA: TGTGCCAGCAGTCTGGGGTACTACGAGCAGTACTTC
V gene: TRBV7-9
clone size: .
J gene: TRBJ2-7
D gene: .
CDR3 length: 12

CDR3 protein: CASTRGGRGGNNEQFF
CDR3 DNA: TGTGCCAGCACCCGGGGAGGGCGGGGGGGAAACAATGAGCAGTTCTTC
V gene: TRBV9
clone size: once
J gene: TRBJ2-1
D gene: TRBD2
CDR3 length: 16

CDR3 protein: CASSQGQGSSPLHF
CDR3 DNA: TGTGCCAGCAGCCAGGGACAGGGGAGTTCACCCCTCCACTTT
V gene: TRBV7-9
clone size: .
J gene: TRBJ1-6
D gene: TRBD1
CDR3 length: 14

CDR3 protein: CASSPTSTDTQYF
CDR3 DNA: TGTGCCAGCTCACCAACTAGCACAGATACGCAGTATTTT
V gene: TRBV18
clone size: .
J gene: TRBJ2-3
D gene: .
CDR3 length: 13

CDR3 protein: CASSPPTGMNTEAFF
CDR3 DNA: TGTGCCAGCAGTCCACCGACAGGGATGAACACTGAAGCTTTCTTT
V gene: TRBV28
clone size: .
J gene: TRBJ1-1
D gene: TRBD1
CDR3 length: 15

CDR3 protein: CASSSGGPTDTQYF
CDR3 DNA: TGTGCCAGCAGCTCCGGGGGCCCCACAGATACGCAGTATTTT
V gene: TRBV6-5
clone size: .
J gene: TRBJ2-3
D gene: .
CDR3 length: 14